This T cell receptor beta chain derives from a study of CD8+ T cells in alopecia areata. In the study overall: Treated patients were given 5 to 10 mg oral tofacitinib twice daily.

Specimens obtained from alopecia areata patients comprised lesional scalp punch biopsies and peripheral blood. With regard to this clone: What it binds is not known.

CDR1 and CDR2 (germline): SQVTM, ANQGSEA. The CDR3 loop spans 14 amino acids. The V segment lost 5 bases and the J segment 0 bases; nucleotides outside the gene matches: 6. Study conclusions and caveats: It was lesional scalp, especially alopecia totalis/universalis, that showed higher clonality than normal scalp.

cDNA prepared by RNA extraction and subsequent reverse transcription served as the template for sequencing. Assay: immunoSEQ multiplex PCR; the TCRdb copy retains only in-frame clones and omits some. The repertoire consists of around 250,000 clones, with under 70% occurring once and the leading ten covering more than 0.95%. This TCR was recovered from a human donor with alopecia areata. Material: CD4+ T cells sorted from blood, obtained at week 0. The rearrangement links TRBV29-1 to TRBJ1-1, with 7 bases that match TRBD1. The CDR3 region is CSVQAGGMNTEAFF. The CDR3 region has the DNA TGCAGCGTTCAGGCAGGGGGAATGAACACTGAAGCTTTCTTT.